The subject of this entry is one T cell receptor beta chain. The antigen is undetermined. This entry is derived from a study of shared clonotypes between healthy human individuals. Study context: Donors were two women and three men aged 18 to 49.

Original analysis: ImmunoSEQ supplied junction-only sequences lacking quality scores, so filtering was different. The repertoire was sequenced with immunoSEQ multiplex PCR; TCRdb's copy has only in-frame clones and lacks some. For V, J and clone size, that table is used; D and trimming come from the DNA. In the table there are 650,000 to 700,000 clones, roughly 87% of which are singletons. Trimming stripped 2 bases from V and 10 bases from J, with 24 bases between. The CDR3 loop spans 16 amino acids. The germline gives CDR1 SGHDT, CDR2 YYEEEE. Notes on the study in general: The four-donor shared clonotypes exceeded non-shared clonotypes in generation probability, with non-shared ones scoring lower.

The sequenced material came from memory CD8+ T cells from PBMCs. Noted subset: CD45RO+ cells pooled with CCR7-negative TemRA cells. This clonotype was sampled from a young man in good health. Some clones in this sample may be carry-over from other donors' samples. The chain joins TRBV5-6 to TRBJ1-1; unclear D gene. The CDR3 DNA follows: TGTGCCAGCAGCTTAACGAGTTTTTCGGCTTGGGTCGGAGCTTTCTTT. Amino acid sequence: CASSLTSFSAWVGAFF. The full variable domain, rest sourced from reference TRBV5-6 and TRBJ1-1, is DAGVTQSPTHLIKTRGQQVTLRCSPKSGHDTVSWYQQALGQGPQFIFQYYEEEERQRGNFPDRFSGHQFPNYSSELNVNALLLGDSALYLCASSLTSFSAWVGAFFGQGTRLTVV.